This passage covers 28 T cell receptor beta chains from one sample sequenced in a study of T cell responses to AZD1222 COVID-19 vaccine (dated by TCRdb to about 2021). Libraries were prepared through the immunoSEQ multiplex PCR assay. TCRdb's version of the immuneACCESS table is confined to in-frame rearrangements and falls short of the full clone set. An unresolved V gene accounts for under half of the shortfall where checked; the remainder is of unknown origin. The sample records 150,000 or so clones, around 89% of which are singletons. The ten most abundant clones make up about 5% of the sample. The time point label of this sample denotes: baseline before first vaccination. The sample in question was peripheral blood, obtained on day 0 of AZD1222 vaccination. These receptors all stem from an adult in good health.

The chain joins TRBV19 to TRBJ1-4; 10 positions match TRBD1. The CDR3 is made up of 17 amino acids. With V trimmed by 5 bases and J by 5 bases, 11 bases remained unmatched. Germline V gives CDR1 LNHDA, CDR2 SQIVND (reference sequence). CDR3 bases: TGTGCCAGTAGTCCCCGGGACAGGGGTGCGAAGAATGAAAAACTGTTTTTT. Its translation is CASSPRDRGAKNEKLFF.

This sequence joins TRBV28 and TRBJ1-3; 10 nucleotides agree with TRBD1. Germline lookup yields CDR1 MDHEN and CDR2 SYDVKM. J was trimmed by 1 base and V by 6 bases; bases with no gene match: 9. This CDR3 comprises 17 residues. CDR3 loop: CASRGTTGGRSGNTIYF. The CDR3 DNA sequence: TGTGCCAGCAGAGGCACGACAGGGGGCCGGTCTGGAAACACCATATATTTT.

This sequence joins TRBV11-1 and TRBJ2-1; TRBD2 aligns across 15 bases. Germline-derived CDR1 and CDR2 are SGHAT and FQDESV (reference sequence). The junction had 3 bases not matched to a gene; V was cut back by 6 bases and J by 9 bases. This CDR3 spans 14 amino acids. CDR3 in amino acids: CASRRTSGRGEQFF. The CDR3 DNA is TGTGCCAGCAGGAGGACTAGCGGGAGGGGTGAGCAGTTCTTC.

This chain links TRBV7-2 with TRBJ1-6, with 8 positions matching TRBD1. The CDR3 contains 15 residues. The junction had 4 bases not matched to a gene; V was cut back by 2 bases and J by 7 bases. CDR1 and CDR2 from the germline V gene are SGHTA and FQGNSA. The CDR3 protein is CASSLRGQANSPLHF. The CDR3 DNA follows: TGTGCCAGCAGCTTACGGGGACAGGCAAATTCACCCCTCCACTTT. Variable domain in full (rest from reference TRBV7-2 and TRBJ1-6): GAGVSQSPSNKVTEKGKDVELRCDPISGHTALYWYRQSLGQGLEFLIYFQGNSAPDKSGLPSDRFSAERTGGSVSTLTIQRTQQEDSAVYLCASSLRGQANSPLHFGNGTRLTVT.

This clone was seen only once. The J gene is TRBJ2-7, the V gene TRBV7-9; D remains unclear. Trimming stripped 5 bases from V and 1 base from J, with 12 bases between. Looked up from germline, CDR1 is SEHNR and CDR2 is FQNEAQ (reference sequence). There are 14 residues in the CDR3. The chain's CDR3 is CASSGARESYEQYF. CDR3 in DNA: TGTGCCAGCAGCGGCGCTCGAGAGTCCTACGAGCAGTACTTC.

V gene TRBV7-9 combines with J gene TRBJ2-3; TRBD2 might be the D (6 bases). Germline loops: CDR1 SEHNR, CDR2 FQNEAQ (reference sequence). The CDR3 consists of 17 residues. V was pared by 5 bases and J by 6 bases, with 24 bases between. The DNA of the CDR3 is TGTGCCAGCAGCCTTGGCGGGTTAGCGGTCCGAGTGGATACGCAGTATTTT. Its protein is CASSLGGLAVRVDTQYF.

The V gene is TRBV6-5, the J gene TRBJ1-1; D is perhaps TRBD1 (5 bases). V was cut by 10 bases and J by 5 bases, with 17 bases left in between. This CDR3 has 13 residues. The germline CDR1 and CDR2 sequences are MNHEY and SVGAGI. The CDR3, as DNA: TGTGCCACCAAAACTCAGGGAAAGACTGAAGCTTTCTTT. Amino acids: CATKTQGKTEAFF.

The chain carries TRBV4-2 and TRBJ2-3; no clear D. This CDR3 spans 13 amino acids. Per germline, CDR1 LGHNA and CDR2 YNFKEQ. V lost 4 bases and J 4 bases, leaving 9 bases between the germline ends. The CDR3 nucleotides read TGTGCCAGCAGCCTCGTCGGATCAGATACGCAGTATTTT. Translating gives CASSLVGSDTQYF.

This rearrangement joins TRBV3-1 (or the pseudogene TRBV3-2) to TRBJ1-6; 7 bases map to TRBD1. The trim removed 4 bases at V and 5 bases at J, leaving 2 bases unmatched. The germline CDR1 and CDR2 sequences are LGHDT and YNNKEL (reference sequence). This CDR3 comprises 14 residues. CDR3 DNA: TGTGCCAGCAGCCGGGACAGCCATAATTCACCCCTCCACTTT. The encoded protein is CASSRDSHNSPLHF.

The chain joins TRBV19 to TRBJ1-1, with 7 bases lining up with TRBD1. CDR1 LNHDA and CDR2 SQIVND come from the germline V gene (reference sequence). The CDR3 length is 18 residues. After removal of 5 bases from V and 1 base from J, the junction contained 16 bases not matched to a gene. As DNA, the CDR3 is TGTGCCAGTAGTCCCCAATTAGCCGGGACAGTCAGGAACACTGAAGCTTTCTTT. Its protein is CASSPQLAGTVRNTEAFF.

The rearrangement joins TRBV7-9 to TRBJ2-1, with D unresolved. The CDR3 extends over 15 amino acids. The germline CDR1 and CDR2 sequences are SEHNR and FQNEAQ (reference sequence). The V gene lost 0 bases and the J gene lost 8 bases, with 14 bases spanning the gap. CDR3 nucleotides: TGTGCCAGCAGCTTAGCTGGGCCCATGCCTGATGAGCAGTTCTTC. The encoded protein is CASSLAGPMPDEQFF.

This clone was picked up a small number of times. The same CDR3 can be traced to other DNA sequences in this sample. V usage is TRBV7-9 and J usage is TRBJ2-5; D may be TRBD1 (6 bases). The ends were cut back, 3 bases at V and 5 bases at J, with 10 bases in the middle. This CDR3 contains 13 residues. Germline-derived CDR1 and CDR2 are SEHNR and FQNEAQ (reference sequence). CDR3 bases: TGTGCCAGCAGCTTCAGGGGTCTGGAGACCCAGTACTTC. It yields the protein CASSFRGLETQYF.

V and J are TRBV20-1 and TRBJ2-4; D is possibly TRBD1 (6 bases). The CDR3 has 15 residues. Germline V gives CDR1 DFQATT, CDR2 SNEGSKA (reference sequence). V was clipped by 3 bases and J by 4 bases, with 16 bases between them. The CDR3 DNA sequence: TGCAGTGCTAGTCCCCTACAGGGTTCTAAAAACATTCAGTACTTC. Translating gives CSASPLQGSKNIQYF.

The chain couples TRBV19 to TRBJ1-4; TRBD1 might be the D (5 bases). V lost 5 bases and J 3 bases, leaving 19 bases between the germline ends. Germline assignment: CDR1 LNHDA and CDR2 SQIVND (reference sequence). The CDR3 totals 17 residues. The CDR3 DNA follows: TGTGCCAGTAGTCCGGGGACGACCCCCGTGGCTAATGAAAAACTGTTTTTT. Residues: CASSPGTTPVANEKLFF. Full variable domain (rest looked up from reference TRBV19 and TRBJ1-4): DGGITQSPKYLFRKEGQNVTLSCEQNLNHDAMYWYRQDPGQGLRLIYYSQIVNDFQKGDIAEGYSVSREKKESFPLTVTSAQKNPTAFYLCASSPGTTPVANEKLFFGSGTQLSVL.

In nucleotides, the CDR3 is TGCGCCAGCAGCCAAGATCTTCGCGAGCTCAACGAGCAGTACTTC. Its protein product is CASSQDLRELNEQYF. The chain recombines TRBV4-3 with TRBJ2-7; D is uncertain. Trimming shortened V by 0 bases and J by 5 bases, and 14 bases separated the two germline ends. CDR1 is LGHNA, CDR2 YSLEER, per germline. This CDR3 has 15 residues.

V and J are TRBV5-1 and TRBJ2-7, with D unclear. Looked up from germline, CDR1 is SGHRS and CDR2 is YFSETQ. The ends were cut back, 0 bases at V and 0 bases at J, with 10 bases in the middle. The CDR3 runs to 15 residues. CDR3 region: CASSLGTDSSYEQYF. CDR3 coding DNA: TGCGCCAGCAGCTTGGGGACCGATAGCTCCTACGAGCAGTACTTC.

The chain links TRBV9 to TRBJ1-5, with a tentative D call TRBD1 (5 bases). Germline values: CDR1 SGDLS, CDR2 YYNGEE. V gave up 5 bases and J gave up 5 bases, with 11 bases separating them. The CDR3 has 13 residues. The CDR3 nucleotides are TGTGCCAGCAGTCAAACGGGGGATCAGCCCCAGCATTTT. Protein product: CASSQTGDQPQHF.

The chain uses TRBV5-1 and TRBJ2-7, with unresolved D. The V and J ends lost 1 base and 1 base respectively, with 9 bases between them. Looked up from germline, CDR1 is SGHRS and CDR2 is YFSETQ. The CDR3 has 14 residues. This CDR3 is CASSLLGSSYEQYF. CDR3 DNA: TGCGCCAGCAGCTTGCTCGGGTCTTCCTACGAGCAGTACTTC.

The chain uses TRBV6-5 and TRBJ1-1, with D maybe TRBD1 (6 bases). The V gene's germline CDR1 is MNHEY and CDR2 SVGAGI. V shed 7 bases and J shed 0 bases, with 9 bases lying between them. The CDR3 is 13 amino acids. The CDR3 sequence is CASTRGMNTEAFF. CDR3 in DNA: TGTGCCAGCACCAGGGGTATGAACACTGAAGCTTTCTTT.

To note about this clone: The junction does not match germline at one end; this may be a read error. The chain recombines TRBV28 with TRBJ1-2; weak D call: TRBD1 (5 bases). Germline V CDR1 and CDR2: MDHEN, SYDVKM. This CDR3 is built from 11 residues. CDR3 DNA: TGTGCCAGCAGTTTTAGGGACGGACCCGTTTTC. Its protein is CASSFRDGPVF.

The chain links TRBV5-1 to TRBJ1-3; D gene ambiguous. The germline CDR1 and CDR2 sequences are SGHRS and YFSETQ. The CDR3 extends over 15 amino acids. V lost 1 base and J lost 4, with 12 bases in between. Written as DNA, the CDR3 is TGCGCCAGCAGCTTGTCCGGAGGGTCAGGAAACACCATATATTTT. Its protein is CASSLSGGSGNTIYF.

The chain uses TRBV7-9 and TRBJ2-6; 10 nucleotides line up with TRBD1. Trimming cost V 5 bases and J 1 base; bases outside gene matches: 2. Germline-derived CDR1 and CDR2 are SEHNR and FQNEAQ (reference sequence). The CDR3 loop spans 16 amino acids. Here the CDR3 DNA reads TGTGCCAGCAGCATGGGACAGGGGTCTGGGGCCAACGTCCTGACTTTC. Protein sequence: CASSMGQGSGANVLTF.

This clone was detected only once. The V call is TRBV19, the J call TRBJ1-2; 11 bases fit TRBD1. Germline assignment: CDR1 LNHDA and CDR2 SQIVND (reference sequence). V shed 10 bases, J shed 8 bases, and the junction held 12 bases outside the gene matches. The CDR3 is 14 residues long. The CDR3 nucleotides read TGTGCCACCCTGGACAGGGGGCTGTTGAGGGGCTACACCTTC. Its translation: CATLDRGLLRGYTF.

The DNA of the CDR3 is TGTGCCAGCAGCTCAATACAGGGGAGAGCTTTCTTT. It encodes CASSSIQGRAFF. The chain uses TRBV7-9 and TRBJ1-1, with TRBD1 matching over 7 bases. This CDR3 contains 12 residues. Trimming took 4 bases from V and 10 from J; bases not matched to a gene: 6. Germline V gives CDR1 SEHNR, CDR2 FQNEAQ (reference sequence).

The rearrangement uses TRBV25-1 and TRBJ1-4; D ambiguous. The V and J ends lost 6 bases and 0 bases respectively, with 8 bases between them. The CDR3 runs to 14 residues. Germline CDR1 reads MGHDK; CDR2 reads SYGVNS. The CDR3 reads CASRHRATNEKLFF. DNA for the CDR3: TGTGCCAGCAGACACCGGGCAACTAATGAAAAACTGTTTTTT. The variable domain in full, completed from reference TRBV25-1 and TRBJ1-4, reads EADIYQTPRYLVIGTGKKITLECSQTMGHDKMYWYQQDPGMELHLIHYSYGVNSTEKGDLSSESTVSRIRTEHFPLTLESARPSHTSQYLCASRHRATNEKLFFGSGTQLSVL.

This rearrangement joins TRBV28 to TRBJ1-5; D unclear. Germline values: CDR1 MDHEN, CDR2 SYDVKM. The CDR3 runs to 16 residues. Trimming pared 5 bases from V and 6 bases from J, leaving 20 bases between. The CDR3 region is CASSPERNSLRQPQHF. In nucleotides, the CDR3 is TGTGCCAGCAGTCCGGAGAGAAATAGTCTTCGTCAGCCCCAGCATTTT. Using reference TRBV28 and TRBJ1-5 for the parts outside the CDR3, the full variable domain is DVKVTQSSRYLVKRTGEKVFLECVQDMDHENMFWYRQDPGLGLRLIYFSYDVKMKEKGDIPEGYSVSREKKERFSLILESASTNQTSMYLCASSPERNSLRQPQHFGDGTRLSIL.

The table lists this clone with a few counts. This chain joins TRBV12-3 or TRBV12-4 and TRBJ1-1, with D unclear. Trimming took off 5 bases at V and 2 bases at J, with 9 bases between the two ends. This CDR3 contains 13 residues. The CDR3 sequence is CASSKRLNTEAFF. The CDR3 DNA follows: TGTGCCAGCAGTAAGCGCCTAAACACTGAAGCTTTCTTT.

J is TRBJ2-2 and V is TRBV6-6; D is perhaps TRBD1 or TRBD2 (6 bases each). Germline CDR1 and CDR2: MNHNY and SVGAGI (reference sequence). The CDR3 loop spans 13 amino acids. Trimming removed 7 bases from V and 6 bases from J, with 12 bases in between. CDR3: CASKTGGPGELFF. The CDR3 region has the DNA TGTGCCAGCAAGACCGGGGGCCCCGGGGAGCTGTTTTTT.